This is a list of T cell receptor beta chains from one sample in a study of cytomegalovirus exposure and HLA in healthy donors. Sequenced by immunoSEQ multiplex PCR; TCRdb stores in-frame clones only, minus some. The sample holds about 76,000 clones, about 81% seen once. Sequencing was performed on PBMCs. Receptors were obtained from a woman aged 35 to 49 in good health and CMV-seropositive. Both conserved end residues are part of each CDR3. The order of the fields is V gene, D gene, clone size, J gene, CDR3 DNA, CDR3 protein. D genes are given only for firm matches. Only part of the rows carry a size: once, few, many, or a class if the clone is expanded.

>TRBV5-8|-|-|TRBJ1-5
TGTGCCAGCAGCCCGGGGTGGCCGCCCCAGCATTTT
CASSPGWPPQHF
>TRBV28|-|-|TRBJ1-5
TGTGCCAGCAGGAACCGACAGGCTTATAGCAATCAGCCCCAGCATTTT
CASRNRQAYSNQPQHF
>TRBV28|TRBD1|-|TRBJ2-5
TGTGCCAGCAGCCAGGGACAGGGAGGGAGGGAGACCCAGTACTTC
CASSQGQGGRETQYF
>TRBV5-1|TRBD1|-|TRBJ2-5
TGCGCCAGCAGCCCGGGACAGGGGCAAGAGACCCAGTACTTC
CASSPGQGQETQYF
>TRBV5-1|TRBD2|-|TRBJ2-1
TGCGCCAGCAGCTTGGGACTAGCTTACAATGAGCAGTTCTTC
CASSLGLAYNEQFF
>TRBV7-3|TRBD2|once|TRBJ2-3
TGTGCCAGCAGCTTATCCCGGGGGGGCCTTGGAGATACGCAGTATTTT
CASSLSRGGLGDTQYF
>TRBV19|-|-|TRBJ2-7
TGTGCCAGTAGGCAGGCCCACGAGCAGTACTTC
CASRQAHEQYF
>TRBV7-2|-|-|TRBJ2-1
TGTGCCAGCAGCTTAAACGGACAGTCTTACAATGAGCAGTTCTTC
CASSLNGQSYNEQFF
>TRBV10-1|TRBD2|few|TRBJ2-1
TGCGCCAGCAGCGGGACTAGCGGGGGGGCCAGGTACAATGAGCAGTTCTTC
CASSGTSGGARYNEQFF
>TRBV30|-|-|TRBJ1-1
TGTGCCTGGAGTGGACAGCTGAACACTGAAGCTTTCTTT
CAWSGQLNTEAFF
>TRBV7-2|TRBD1|-|TRBJ2-3
TGTGCCAGCAGCCGGACAGGGGGCTATCTAGCGGGCTCCACAGATACGCAGTATTTT
CASSRTGGYLAGSTDTQYF
>TRBV28|-|-|TRBJ1-2
TGTGCCAGCAGGCGCACAGGGATAGACTATGGCTACACCTTC
CASRRTGIDYGYTF
>TRBV19|TRBD1|-|TRBJ1-5
TGTGCCAGTAGTATAGGGAGACAGGGGGCGCAGCCCCAGCATTTT
CASSIGRQGAQPQHF
>TRBV28|TRBD1|-|TRBJ1-5
TGTGCCAGCAGTTTAGAGTACAGGGGGCCCATTCAGCCCCAGCATTTT
CASSLEYRGPIQPQHF
>TRBV7-3|-|few|TRBJ1-2
TGTGCCAGCAGCAAAACCCATACCGCGGGCGGATATGGCTACACCTTC
CASSKTHTAGGYGYTF
>TRBV5-1|-|-|TRBJ2-2
TGCGCCAGCAGCCAGGGGTTCGGGAACACCGGGGAGCTGTTTTTT
CASSQGFGNTGELFF
>TRBV6-1|-|-|TRBJ1-2
TGTGCCAGCTCGCGCTTAGACTATGGCTACACCTTC
CASSRLDYGYTF
>TRBV7-9|TRBD1|-|TRBJ1-6
TGTGCCAGCAGCTTAGACGGGACAGATGGTTCACCCCTCCACTTT
CASSLDGTDGSPLHF
>TRBV15|TRBD1|-|TRBJ1-1
TGTGCCACCAGCAGAAAAGCGGACAGGGACACTGAAGCTTTCTTT
CATSRKADRDTEAFF
>TRBV6-1|-|-|TRBJ2-3
TGTGCCAGTGAGGACAGTAGCACAGATACGCAGTATTTT
CASEDSSTDTQYF
>TRBV5-6|TRBD2|-|TRBJ2-3
TGTGCCAGCAGCTTGCCTAGCGGGGGGGGTACGCAGTATTTT
CASSLPSGGGTQYF
>TRBV30|-|-|TRBJ2-5
TGTGCCTGGAGAGGGTTGGACTCCGAACCCCCACAAGAGACCCAGTACTTC
CAWRGLDSEPPQETQYF
>TRBV4-1|TRBD1|-|TRBJ2-1
TGCGCCAGCAGCCACCTACAGGGGGCCTACAATGAGCAGTTCTTC
CASSHLQGAYNEQFF
>TRBV19|TRBD2|-|TRBJ2-3
TGTGCCAGTAGTCCACGGGGGGAGCCAACCTTTACGCAGTATTTT
CASSPRGEPTFTQYF
>TRBV11-1|-|-|TRBJ2-5
TGTGCCAGCAGCTTCCGTCCTCCCCAAGAGACCCAGTACTTC
CASSFRPPQETQYF
>TRBV19|TRBD2|-|TRBJ2-7
TGTGCCAGTAGTATTAGGACTAGTTCCTCCTCCTACGAGCAGTACTTC
CASSIRTSSSSYEQYF
>TRBV6-6|-|-|TRBJ1-5
TGTGCCAGCAGTTACTCCACTTGGACGGGACAGCCCCAGCATTTT
CASSYSTWTGQPQHF
>TRBV19|TRBD1|-|TRBJ2-7
TGTGCCAGTAGTACCCGGGACAGGGGGTTCTACGAGCAGTACTTC
CASSTRDRGFYEQYF
>TRBV28|-|-|TRBJ2-2
TGTGCCAGCACCGTCGACACGAACACCGGGGAGCTGTTTTTT
CASTVDTNTGELFF
>TRBV19|TRBD1|-|TRBJ1-1
TGTGCCAGTAGTCAGACAGGGGACACTGAAGCTTTCTTT
CASSQTGDTEAFF
>TRBV19|-|once|TRBJ2-7
TGTGCCAGTAGTCTGCAGGTGACCTACGAGCAGTACTTC
CASSLQVTYEQYF
>TRBV19|-|-|TRBJ2-3
TGTGCCAGTAGTATCCTCAGGGGCAACACAGATACGCAGTATTTT
CASSILRGNTDTQYF
>TRBV6-6|TRBD1|-|TRBJ1-1
TGTGCCAGCAGTTGGGTTACAGGGGCCAGGGCTGAAGCTTTCTTT
CASSWVTGARAEAFF
>TRBV6-1|TRBD1|-|TRBJ2-1
TGTGCCAGCAGTGAAGCGACAGGGATGGGCAATGAGCAGTTCTTC
CASSEATGMGNEQFF
>TRBV5-1|-|-|TRBJ2-7
TGCGCCAGCAGCTTGACTGCAGGGTACGAGCAGTACTTC
CASSLTAGYEQYF
>TRBV7-2|-|-|TRBJ2-7
TGTGCCAGCAGCCTGGACTTGAGCTCCTACGAGCAGTACTTC
CASSLDLSSYEQYF
>TRBV30|-|-|TRBJ2-1
TGTGCCTGGAGCCCCGGGGTCCAAATCCATGAGCAGTTCTTC
CAWSPGVQIHEQFF
>TRBV30|TRBD1|-|TRBJ1-4
TGTGCCTGGAGTTCGAAGACAGGGGTGGGTGAAAAACTGTTTTTT
CAWSSKTGVGEKLFF
>TRBV10-1|TRBD2|-|TRBJ2-7
TGCGCCAGCAGTGAGACTAGCGGGGGGCGGTACGAGCAGTACTTC
CASSETSGGRYEQYF
>TRBV6-5|TRBD1|-|TRBJ2-7
TGTGCCAGCAGCCTCGACAGGGGAGGCGAGCAGTACTTC
CASSLDRGGEQYF
>TRBV29-1|TRBD1|-|TRBJ2-5
TGCAGCGTTGGGACAGGGTTAGAGACCCAGTACTTC
CSVGTGLETQYF
>TRBV27|TRBD1|-|TRBJ1-2
TGTGCCAGCAGTAAGTCCAGGGGGCTCGGCTATGGCTACACCTTC
CASSKSRGLGYGYTF
>TRBV9|TRBD1|-|TRBJ1-4
TGTGCCAGCAGCGTAGACAGGGGTGATGAAAAACTGTTTTTT
CASSVDRGDEKLFF
>TRBV6-1|-|-|TRBJ2-4
TGTGCCAGCAGTGAATCCGAGACACTCCAGTACTTC
CASSESETLQYF
>TRBV9|-|-|TRBJ1-2
TGTGCCAGCAGCGTAGATGGGCTTGGCTACACCTTC
CASSVDGLGYTF